One T cell receptor beta chain is described in this entry. Its antigen is undetermined. TCRdb used MiXCR to reprocess the RT-PCR reads, holding one entry per CDR3 protein. This sample carries about 780,000 distinct CDR3 sequences, around 20% of them seen once, and the ten largest clones take 11%. This entry comes from a study of response to subunit inactivated influenza vaccine. Overall study results and limits: Each seasonal flu vaccination may recruit only limited new T cells, authors suggested.

This TCR derives from a man in his forties or fifties who received an inactivated influenza vaccine. Sequenced here: PBMCs from blood, sampled about 5 days after vaccination.

CDR3 in amino acids: CASTWAQGNQPQHF. The CDR3 DNA reads as TGTGCCAGCACCTGGGCACAGGGAAATCAGCCCCAGCATTTT. V gene TRBV7-2 combines with J gene TRBJ1-5; possibly TRBD1 for D (6 bases). CDR1 and CDR2 (germline): SGHTA, FQGNSA. This CDR3 comprises 14 residues. V lost 7 bases, J lost 4 bases, and 14 bases lay in between.